These 21 T cell receptor beta chains originate from one sample sequenced in a study of blood T cell repertoires in COVID-19. The assay was immunoSEQ multiplex PCR, and TCRdb's table has in-frame clones only and misses some. The table has about 110,000 clones, about 87% seen once. Sequenced material: peripheral blood. The receptors were gathered from a woman in her forties or fifties with acute or convalescent COVID-19.

The J gene is TRBJ1-5, the V gene TRBV14; D remains ambiguous. The CDR3 runs to 13 residues. Trimming removed 1 base at V and 6 bases at J, with 7 bases between. In germline, CDR1 is SGHDN, CDR2 FVKESK. The CDR3 DNA reads as TGTGCCAGCAGCCAAGGGGCTGGTCAGCCCCAGCATTTT. This sequence encodes CASSQGAGQPQHF.

This sequence joins TRBV24-1 and TRBJ2-5, with 8 bases that match TRBD1. This CDR3 contains 15 residues. Germline trimming cut 0 bases from V and 2 bases from J; bases unmatched to any gene: 1. Germline V gives CDR1 KGHDR, CDR2 SFDVKD. DNA for the CDR3: TGTGCCACCAGTGATTTGGGGACAGGTCAAGAGACCCAGTACTTC. Protein product: CATSDLGTGQETQYF.

V gene TRBV29-1 combines with J gene TRBJ1-4; no firm D call. CDR1 and CDR2 from the germline V gene are SQVTM and ANQGSEA. V was pared by 7 bases and J by 8 bases, with 11 bases between. The length of the CDR3 is 11 residues. CDR3 bases: TGCAGCGGTTCACAGAAAGAAAAACTGTTTTTT. This codes for CSGSQKEKLFF. Supplemented by reference TRBV29-1 and TRBJ1-4, the full variable domain reads SAVISQKPSRDICQRGTSLTIQCQVDSQVTMMFWYRQQPGQSLTLIATANQGSEATYESGFVIDKFPISRPNLTFSTLTVSNMSPEDSSIYLCSGSQKEKLFFGSGTQLSVL.

The chain uses TRBV18 and TRBJ1-2, with TRBD1 identical over 11 bases. The junction had 10 bases not matched to a gene; V was cut back by 2 bases and J by 5 bases. In germline, CDR1 is KGHSH, CDR2 LQKENI. There are 17 residues in the CDR3. In DNA, the CDR3 is TGTGCCAGCTCACCAGGTCTCGGACAGGGGGCTTGGTATGGCTACACCTTC. Its protein is CASSPGLGQGAWYGYTF.

The V call is TRBV4-1, the J call TRBJ2-7; 7 bases are a match to TRBD1. V dropped 3 bases and J dropped 7; count of bases not matched to a gene: 15. The CDR3 sequence is 16 residues long. Germline CDR1 reads MGHRA; CDR2 reads YSYEKL. CDR3 in DNA: TGCGCCAGCAGCCAGTGGACGACGGGACAGTTTGGGGAGCAGTACTTC. This encodes CASSQWTTGQFGEQYF.

The V and J genes are TRBV15 and TRBJ1-5; no definite D call. This CDR3 contains 15 residues. Trimming removed 0 bases at V and 0 bases at J, with 6 bases between. Germline V gene data show CDR1 as LNHNV and CDR2 as YYDKDF (reference sequence). CDR3 amino acids: CATSREAYSNQPQHF. Here the CDR3 DNA reads TGTGCCACCAGCAGAGAGGCTTATAGCAATCAGCCCCAGCATTTT.

The chain links TRBV6-5 to TRBJ2-2, with a tentative D call TRBD1 (7 bases). Germline CDR1 and CDR2: MNHEY and SVGAGI. Trimming took off 11 bases at V and 7 bases at J, with 17 bases between the two ends. This CDR3 is 13 amino acids long. As DNA, the CDR3 is TGTGCCGCGGGACAGAGGTCGGTCGGGGAGCTGTTTTTT. Translating gives CAAGQRSVGELFF.

This clone was found once. This rearrangement joins TRBV20-1 to TRBJ1-3; D remains ambiguous. The CDR3 is 10 amino acids. Germline assignment: CDR1 DFQATT and CDR2 SNEGSKA (reference sequence). CDR3 bases: TGCATCACTCGAGAGGACACCATATATTTT. Residues: CITREDTIYF.

The J gene is TRBJ1-2, the V gene TRBV30, with 7 bases that match TRBD1. The junction had 10 bases not matched to a gene; V was cut back by 5 bases and J by 10 bases. CDR1 and CDR2 from the germline V gene are GTSNPN and SVGIG (reference sequence). This CDR3 is built from 12 residues. CDR3 DNA sequence: TGTGCCTGGGAATTTTATGGACAGGACTACACCTTC. Protein sequence: CAWEFYGQDYTF.

The rearrangement links TRBV10-2 to TRBJ1-5; D unclear. This CDR3 has 13 amino acids. Germline loops: CDR1 WSHSY, CDR2 SAAADI. The germline V and J ends were trimmed by 2 bases and 9 bases, with 11 bases remaining between them. CDR3 coding DNA: TGCGCCAGCAGTGAGGAGGTCCGGGGGCCCCAGCATTTT. It codes for CASSEEVRGPQHF.

V is TRBV5-1 and J is TRBJ2-3, with D perhaps TRBD2 (5 bases). Trimming removed 3 bases from V and 0 bases from J, with 8 bases in between. CDR1 is SGHRS, CDR2 YFSETQ, per germline. This CDR3 contains 14 residues. This CDR3 is CASSYRGSTDTQYF. As DNA, the CDR3 is TGCGCCAGCAGCTACCGGGGAAGCACAGATACGCAGTATTTT. Supplemented by reference TRBV5-1 and TRBJ2-3, the full variable domain reads KAGVTQTPRYLIKTRGQQVTLSCSPISGHRSVSWYQQTPGQGLQFLFEYFSETQRNKGNFPGRFSGRQFSNSRSEMNVSTLELGDSALYLCASSYRGSTDTQYFGPGTRLTVL.

The CDR3 DNA reads as TGCGCCAGCAGCCACACAGGAGACATGAACACTGAAGCTTTCTTT. Its protein product is CASSHTGDMNTEAFF. This chain uses TRBV4-1 with TRBJ1-1; D may be TRBD1 (5 bases). V was trimmed by 3 bases and J by 0 bases, leaving 11 bases between them. This CDR3 has 15 amino acids. The V gene's germline CDR1 is MGHRA and CDR2 YSYEKL.

This clone was observed a few times. The chain links TRBV9 to TRBJ1-1; weak D call: TRBD1 (5 bases). CDR3 length: 14 amino acids. V was cut by 2 bases and J by 3 bases, with 11 bases left in between. Germline lookup yields CDR1 SGDLS and CDR2 YYNGEE. In DNA, the CDR3 is TGTGCCAGCAGCGTTAGGGGTTTGGACACTGAAGCTTTCTTT. It translates to CASSVRGLDTEAFF.

The rearrangement joins TRBV6-1 to TRBJ2-7, with TRBD2 as a possible D gene (5 bases). Germline-derived CDR1 and CDR2 are MNHNS and SASEGT. Trimming took 3 bases from V and 6 from J, leaving 9 bases between them. This CDR3 has 12 amino acids. Here the CDR3 DNA reads TGTGCCAGCAGTGAGTTCGGAGGCGAGCAGTACTTC. This translates into CASSEFGGEQYF.

The CDR3 nucleotides are TGTGCCAGCAGCTTATCCGTAGGGGCTGGACAGCCCCAGCATTTT. As protein: CASSLSVGAGQPQHF. This rearrangement joins TRBV7-8 to TRBJ1-5; D perhaps matches TRBD1 (5 bases). The V gene lost 2 bases and the J gene lost 7 bases, with 15 bases spanning the gap. Germline values: CDR1 SGHVS, CDR2 FQNEAQ. There are 15 residues in the CDR3.

In this sample, this clone turned up a few times. The CDR3 loop reads CASTRRGGDETQYF. The CDR3, as DNA: TGTGCCAGCACCCGACGGGGGGGGGACGAGACCCAGTACTTC. The V call is TRBV7-2, the J call TRBJ2-5; 8 bases fit TRBD2. The CDR3 is made up of 14 amino acids. Germline CDR1 SGHTA, CDR2 FQGNSA. Trimming at V came to 7 bases and at J to 5 bases, leaving 9 bases not matched to a gene.

This chain links TRBV6-5 with TRBJ1-1; weak D call: TRBD1 (6 bases). CDR1 and CDR2 (germline): MNHEY, SVGAGI. Trimming shortened V by 0 bases and J by 5 bases, and 10 bases separated the two germline ends. The CDR3 consists of 14 residues. CDR3 DNA: TGTGCCAGCAGTTACTCATACAGGGTGACTGAAGCTTTCTTT. Residues: CASSYSYRVTEAFF.

The V call is TRBV18, the J call TRBJ2-5; D might be TRBD1 (5 bases). V gave up 3 bases and J gave up 2 bases, with 10 bases separating them. The length of the CDR3 is 14 residues. Germline values: CDR1 KGHSH, CDR2 LQKENI. The CDR3 DNA sequence: TGTGCCAGCTCACCGCGCAGGGAACAAGAGACCCAGTACTTC. Protein sequence: CASSPRREQETQYF.

The chain employs TRBV13 and TRBJ2-5, with 7 nucleotides matching TRBD1. J gave up 5 bases and V 4 bases, and 4 bases lay outside the gene matches. Looked up from germline, CDR1 is PRHDT and CDR2 is FYEKMQ (reference sequence). This CDR3 has 13 amino acids. The CDR3 is CASSSTGMETQYF. CDR3 nucleotide sequence: TGTGCCAGCAGCTCGACAGGGATGGAGACCCAGTACTTC.

The chain links TRBV28 to TRBJ1-1; D call uncertain. Germline values: CDR1 MDHEN, CDR2 SYDVKM. CDR3 length equals 15 residues. V gave up 5 bases and J gave up 4 bases, with 17 bases separating them. CDR3 residues: CASSTPEIVGTEAFF. The CDR3 region has the DNA TGTGCCAGCAGTACCCCAGAAATTGTTGGCACTGAAGCTTTCTTT.

This clone was observed a single time. J is TRBJ2-1 and V is TRBV7-2, with D tentatively TRBD2 (7 bases). The germline V and J ends were trimmed by 2 bases and 5 bases, with 22 bases remaining between them. This CDR3 spans 18 amino acids. Germline values: CDR1 SGHTA, CDR2 FQGNSA. The CDR3 nucleotides read TGTGCCAGCAGCTTAAGGGTCGGGTCAGCGGGACAAAACAATGAGCAGTTCTTC. As protein: CASSLRVGSAGQNNEQFF.